This TCR beta chain was observed in a study of blood T cell repertoires in COVID-19. Method: immunoSEQ multiplex PCR; TCRdb's copy keeps in-frame clones and lacks some. Among roughly 190,000 clones, roughly 80% were seen once, and the ten largest hold about an eighth. The CDR3 is 15 residues long. The V gene end was trimmed by 1 base and the J gene end by 8 bases; junction bases not matched to a gene: 7. Germline CDR1 is MNHNS and CDR2 is SASEGT. The sequence came from a woman aged 45-59 years with acute or convalescent COVID-19. The material sequenced was peripheral blood. The chain couples TRBV6-1 to TRBJ1-2; 10 bases are a match to TRBD1. CDR3 amino acids: CASSEVGTGVWGYTF. The DNA for the CDR3 is TGTGCCAGCAGTGAAGTTGGGACAGGGGTATGGGGCTACACCTTC.